The present TCR beta chain was sequenced within a study of T cell responses to AZD1222 COVID-19 vaccine. Using immunoSEQ multiplex PCR, the repertoire was profiled, and TCRdb retains in-frame clones only, with some absent. This sample has 140,000 or so clones; approximately 93% occur once, and the top ten carry about 12%. The length of the CDR3 is 14 residues. Trimming shortened V by 3 bases and J by 1 base, and 7 bases separated the two germline ends. From germline, CDR1 is LNHDA and CDR2 SQIVND (reference sequence). This clone came up a few times. This sequence originates from an adult who had recovered from COVID-19. Here the sequenced sample was peripheral blood, taken after recovery from COVID-19. The chain links TRBV19 to TRBJ1-5; no clear D. CDR3 amino acids: CASSMGGSNQPQHF. CDR3 sequence (DNA): TGTGCCAGTAGTATGGGCGGGAGCAATCAGCCCCAGCATTTT. Drawing the rest from reference TRBV19 and TRBJ1-5, the complete variable domain is DGGITQSPKYLFRKEGQNVTLSCEQNLNHDAMYWYRQDPGQGLRLIYYSQIVNDFQKGDIAEGYSVSREKKESFPLTVTSAQKNPTAFYLCASSMGGSNQPQHFGDGTRLSIL.